This TCR beta chain was sequenced during a study of cytomegalovirus exposure and HLA in healthy donors. Study-level points and caveats: The authors later found most CMV-associated TCR beta chains appeared HLA-restricted. TCR beta chains associated with HLA were, in a later analysis, more clonally expanded than equally common others.

CDR3 length: 16 residues. CDR1 and CDR2 (germline): SGHKS, YYEKEE (reference sequence). The germline V and J ends were trimmed by 4 bases and 1 base, with 14 bases remaining between them. Use of 60 Vbeta and 13 Jbeta primers characterized the PCR. Data came from immunoSEQ multiplex PCR; TCRdb stores just in-frame clones and leaves some out. The table lists fewer than 250,000 clones, around 86% of them singletons. In the case of this clone: Its antigen is undetermined.

V usage is TRBV5-5 and J usage is TRBJ1-4; D uncertain. The TCR sequence derives from a woman aged 18-35 years in good health and CMV-seronegative. Sequencing was performed on PBMCs. CDR3 amino acids: CASSLDPGGTNEKLFF. The CDR3 DNA reads as TGTGCCAGCAGCCTAGATCCCGGAGGAACTAATGAAAAACTGTTTTTT.